One and the same sample provided the 8 T cell receptor beta chains below, sequenced in a study of identifying expanded T cells in peripheral blood. Profiled with immunoSEQ multiplex PCR; TCRdb holds only in-frame clones, not every one. The table includes around 75,000 clones, roughly 90% detected once. Sample: blood. All receptors come from a person aged 18 to 75 in good health.

The rearrangement uses TRBV4-1 and TRBJ2-3; unclear D gene. CDR3 size: 14 residues. V was shortened by 1 base and J by 6 bases, with 11 bases between the two germline ends. Germline V gene lookup returns CDR1 MGHRA and CDR2 YSYEKL. The CDR3 sequence: CASSQGPIRDTQYF. The DNA for the CDR3 is TGCGCCAGCAGCCAAGGCCCGATTCGGGATACGCAGTATTTT.

The chain carries TRBV19 and TRBJ1-1, with D tentatively TRBD1 (5 bases). Germline V gene lookup returns CDR1 LNHDA and CDR2 SQIVND (reference sequence). V lost 4 bases, J lost 2 bases, and 11 bases lay in between. The CDR3 sequence is 14 residues long. The CDR3 coding sequence is TGTGCCAGTAGTACCGCAGGACACAACACTGAAGCTTTCTTT. Protein product: CASSTAGHNTEAFF.

This rearrangement joins TRBV7-8 to TRBJ2-1, with 7 bases matching TRBD1. CDR1 and CDR2 (germline): SGHVS, FQNEAQ. The junction had 6 bases not matched to a gene; V was cut back by 5 bases and J by 5 bases. The CDR3 runs to 14 residues. The CDR3 loop is CASSPQGEDNEQFF. The CDR3 DNA sequence: TGTGCCAGCAGCCCTCAGGGGGAAGACAATGAGCAGTTCTTC.

The V gene is TRBV5-1, the J gene TRBJ1-1; no clear D. CDR1 and CDR2 from the germline V gene are SGHRS and YFSETQ. This CDR3 is 13 amino acids long. V dropped 2 bases and J dropped 1 base, with 6 bases sitting between them. For the CDR3, the DNA is TGCGCCAGCAGCTTAGGGAGGAACACTGAAGCTTTCTTT. It codes for CASSLGRNTEAFF.

The CDR3 loop is CATSRVPAGYETQYF. CDR3 DNA: TGTGCCACCAGCAGAGTACCAGCGGGATATGAGACCCAGTACTTC. The rearrangement joins TRBV15 to TRBJ2-5, with TRBD2 identical over 7 bases. CDR1 and CDR2 (germline): LNHNV, YYDKDF (reference sequence). V gave up 1 base and J gave up 5 bases; unmatched junction bases: 7. This CDR3 is 15 amino acids long.

This sequence joins TRBV4-1 and TRBJ1-3; 7 nucleotides agree with TRBD1. The CDR3 is 16 residues long. After removal of 2 bases from V and 0 bases from J, the junction contained 4 bases not matched to a gene. Germline V gives CDR1 MGHRA, CDR2 YSYEKL. Here the CDR3 reads CASSQQGGRSGNTIYF. The CDR3 DNA reads TGCGCCAGCAGCCAACAAGGGGGCCGCTCTGGAAACACCATATATTTT.

This chain joins TRBV11-1 and TRBJ2-3; 9 bases match TRBD2. The CDR3 runs 14 residues. J lost 5 bases, V lost 3 bases, and 3 bases had no gene match. Germline V gene data show CDR1 as SGHAT and CDR2 as FQDESV (reference sequence). The CDR3 protein is CASSLAGGGDTQYF. CDR3 DNA sequence: TGTGCCAGCAGCTTGGCGGGAGGGGGAGATACGCAGTATTTT.

The CDR3 nucleotides are TGCAGCGTTGTAGCGGGAACTTACAATGAGCAGTTCTTC. Its protein is CSVVAGTYNEQFF. V usage is TRBV29-1 and J usage is TRBJ2-1; 8 nucleotides match TRBD2. V shed 4 bases, J shed 4 bases, and the junction held 3 bases outside the gene matches. The CDR3 runs 13 residues. Germline CDR1 is SQVTM and CDR2 is ANQGSEA.